This T cell receptor (beta chain) was identified during a study of control samples from healthy donors and cancer patients. TCRdb keeps only in-frame clones here, not all; method: immunoSEQ multiplex PCR. The sample has roughly 200,000 clones. The sequenced sample consisted of blood. This sequence originates from a woman younger than 45 in good health.

The CDR3, as DNA: TGTGCCAGCAGCTTCCTCTATGGCTACACCTTC. Amino acids: CASSFLYGYTF. The rearrangement uses TRBV7-2 and TRBJ1-2; no definite D call. V lost 3 bases, J lost 4 bases, and 3 bases lay in between. The germline V gene has CDR1 SGHTA and CDR2 FQGNSA. CDR3 length: 11 amino acids.